This entry lists 18 T cell receptor beta chains sequenced from one sample in a study of T cells in Graves' hyperthyroidism and ophthalmopathy. Regions amplified from RNA transcripts were the TCR beta CDR3 regions. Carried out on the TCR CDR3, a first-round RT-PCR used the HTBI primer set. A single record per CDR3 protein comes from TCRdb applying MiXCR to the multiplex PCR reads. The profile shows approximately 560,000 distinct CDR3 sequences, about 43% of them singletons. Sequenced: peripheral blood or thyroid tissue (not recorded which). Receptors were obtained from a woman between 18 and 29 years old with Graves' hyperthyroidism.

This clonotype was counted a few times. The rearrangement uses TRBV11-2 and TRBJ2-5, with D unresolved. V lost 6 bases, J lost 4 bases, and 15 bases lay in between. Germline CDR1 reads SGHAT; CDR2 reads FQNNGV. CDR3 length: 14 amino acids. In nucleotides, the CDR3 is TGTGCCAGCAGGGCCTTACGAGGTAGAGAGACCCAGTACTTC. It yields the protein CASRALRGRETQYF.

The table lists this clonotype with a count of one. Possible read error: a much larger clone is one base away. The chain recombines TRBV7-9 with TRBJ1-4; D is undetermined. The V gene lost 4 bases and the J gene lost 12 bases, with 15 bases spanning the gap. Germline V gene sequence: CDR1 SEHNR, CDR2 FQNEAQ (reference sequence). The CDR3 runs 13 residues. The CDR3 sequence: CASSSLMGEELFF. The CDR3 DNA reads TGTGCCAGCAGCTCACTAATGGGCGAAGAACTGTTTTTT.

This sequence joins TRBV7-6 and TRBJ1-1; D may be TRBD1 (5 bases). Germline V gene lookup returns CDR1 SGHVS and CDR2 FNYEAQ. Trimming removed 3 bases at V and 2 bases at J, with 10 bases between. The CDR3 is made up of 14 amino acids. CDR3 DNA sequence: TGTGCCAGCAGCTTGGGACCGCACAACACTGAAGCTTTCTTT. This translates into CASSLGPHNTEAFF.

The chain is built from TRBV12-3 or TRBV12-4 and TRBJ2-2; 7 bases map to TRBD2. The ends lost 1 base at V and 6 bases at J; junction bases unmatched: 5. CDR3 size: 15 residues. The CDR3 DNA reads as TGTGCCAGCAGTTTAGGTGGGAGGGCCGCCGGGGAGCTGTTTTTT. Amino acid sequence: CASSLGGRAAGELFF.

The chain links TRBV2 to TRBJ1-3, with no clear D. There are 16 residues in the CDR3. V was clipped by 5 bases and J by 2 bases, with 16 bases between them. Germline V gives CDR1 SNHLY, CDR2 FYNNEI. The CDR3 is CASSTSTAEAGNTIYF. In nucleotides, the CDR3 is TGTGCCAGCAGTACATCGACGGCCGAGGCTGGAAACACCATATATTTT.

The chain employs TRBV9 and TRBJ2-3; weak D call: TRBD2 (6 bases). The germline CDR1 and CDR2 sequences are SGDLS and YYNGEE. CDR3 length equals 14 residues. Deletions cut 4 bases from V and 4 bases from J, with 13 bases between. The CDR3 sequence is CASSRRAGADTQYF. For the CDR3, the DNA is TGTGCCAGCAGCCGAAGAGCGGGCGCAGATACGCAGTATTTT.

This sequence joins TRBV29-1 and TRBJ1-2, with 8 bases that match TRBD1. Germline loops: CDR1 SQVTM, CDR2 ANQGSEA. CDR3 length: 13 residues. Unmatched junction bases numbered 8, after V lost 7 bases and J lost 4 bases. CDR3 coding DNA: TGCAGCGCAGCCGGGACAGGCTCCTATGGCTACACCTTC. Residues: CSAAGTGSYGYTF.

This clonotype was detected ten times or more. J is TRBJ1-2 and V is TRBV7-9; unclear D gene. The germline V gene encodes CDR1 SEHNR and CDR2 FQNEAQ (reference sequence). The CDR3 loop spans 13 amino acids. Deletions cut 6 bases from V and 4 bases from J, with 12 bases between. The CDR3 spells CASRDLAGYGYTF. The CDR3 nucleotides read TGTGCCAGCAGAGATCTGGCAGGCTATGGCTACACCTTC. The full variable domain, with the rest looked up from reference TRBV7-9 and TRBJ1-2, is DTGVSQNPRHKITKRGQNVTFRCDPISEHNRLYWYRQTLGQGPEFLTYFQNEAQLEKSRLLSDRFSAERPKGSFSTLEIQRTEQGDSAMYLCASRDLAGYGYTFGSGTRLTVV.

This clonotype was detected many times. The CDR3 DNA follows: TGCAGCGTCGTCTCAAGCCTTAACACTGAAGCTTTCTTT. Amino acids: CSVVSSLNTEAFF. The chain is built from TRBV29-1 and TRBJ1-1; no reliable D call. Germline lookup yields CDR1 SQVTM and CDR2 ANQGSEA. This CDR3 has 13 amino acids. Trimming took off 6 bases at V and 2 bases at J, with 13 bases between the two ends.

There are many counts of this clonotype. The rearrangement joins TRBV7-8 to TRBJ2-5; TRBD1 agrees at 9 bases. The V gene's germline CDR1 is SGHVS and CDR2 FQNEAQ. CDR3 length equals 16 residues. Losses at the gene ends were 4 bases for V and 7 bases for J; bases not matched to a gene: 13. The CDR3 coding sequence is TGTGCCAGCAGCTCGACAGGGGGACCGGGGGGCGCGACCCAGTACTTC. Translated: CASSSTGGPGGATQYF.

The CDR3 loop reads CSAREGGGNQPQHF. Written as DNA, the CDR3 is TGCAGTGCTAGAGAGGGGGGGGGCAATCAGCCCCAGCATTTT. The rearrangement links TRBV20-1 to TRBJ1-5, with TRBD1 as a possible D gene (5 bases). The CDR3 is 14 residues long. Germline lookup yields CDR1 DFQATT and CDR2 SNEGSKA (reference sequence). V lost 0 bases, J lost 2 bases, and 8 bases lay in between.

This clonotype was observed a handful of times. The junction and the germline gene differ at one end; a read error may be behind it. V is TRBV10-3 and J is TRBJ1-6, with a tentative D call TRBD1 (5 bases). The CDR3 contains 16 residues. Germline V gene lookup returns CDR1 ENHRY and CDR2 SYGVKD. DNA of the CDR3: TGTGCCAGCAGTGAAGTAGGAGGGGAAGTTCGTTCACCCCTCCACTTT. Amino acids: CASSEVGGEVRSPLHF.

The V gene is TRBV29-1, the J gene TRBJ2-2; no clear D. Germline-derived CDR1 and CDR2 are SQVTM and ANQGSEA. The V gene lost 2 bases and the J gene lost 2 bases, with 9 bases spanning the gap. CDR3 length equals 14 residues. CDR3 residues: CSVEKDSNTGELFF. Here the CDR3 DNA reads TGCAGCGTTGAAAAGGATTCCAACACCGGGGAGCTGTTTTTT.

This clonotype occurred once. This chain connects TRBV15 to TRBJ1-4, with D unresolved. V lost 2 bases and J 7 bases, leaving 11 bases between the germline ends. The CDR3 sequence is 14 residues long. Germline V gene data show CDR1 as LNHNV and CDR2 as YYDKDF (reference sequence). The CDR3: CATSRPGYAEKLFF. CDR3 DNA: TGTGCCACCAGCAGACCAGGTTATGCTGAAAAACTGTTTTTT.

V gene TRBV7-8 combines with J gene TRBJ1-1; D ambiguous. Trimming left V 4 bases short and J 2 bases short, with 8 bases between. The CDR3 has 13 residues. Germline CDR1 SGHVS, CDR2 FQNEAQ. In DNA form, the CDR3 reads TGTGCCAGCAGCTCTACAGATAACACTGAAGCTTTCTTT. Amino acids: CASSSTDNTEAFF.

This clonotype was picked up one time. The chain recombines TRBV24-1 with TRBJ1-2, with 7 positions matching TRBD1. The ends lost 3 bases at V and 8 bases at J; junction bases unmatched: 2. The CDR3 extends over 12 amino acids. Germline-derived CDR1 and CDR2 are KGHDR and SFDVKD. In DNA, the CDR3 is TGTGCCACCAGTGATACAGGGGAAGGCTACACCTTC. As protein: CATSDTGEGYTF.

This clonotype is a singleton in its sample. The CDR3 reads CASSVDNEQYF. The CDR3 DNA sequence: TGTGCCAGCAGCGTCGACAATGAGCAGTACTTC. The chain uses TRBV9 and TRBJ2-7, with D hard to call. Germline CDR1 is SGDLS and CDR2 is YYNGEE. This CDR3 spans 11 amino acids. V lost 2 bases and J lost 7, with 7 bases in between.

This clonotype was observed a handful of times. V usage is TRBV12-3 or TRBV12-4 and J usage is TRBJ1-2; D gene uncertain. V shed 4 bases and J shed 11 bases, with 11 bases lying between them. The CDR3 is 11 residues long. CDR3 in amino acids: CASSYPGGYTF. In DNA form, the CDR3 reads TGTGCCAGCAGTTACCCCGGCGGGTACACCTTC.